What follows are 8 T cell receptor beta chains derived from one specimen sequenced in a study of T cell changes during pregnancy in multiple sclerosis. Here immunoSEQ multiplex PCR was the method, and the copy in TCRdb shows in-frame clones only, minus some. Found here are over 30,000 clones, roughly 89% of them singletons; the top ten hold about 3.8%. The sample consisted of CD8+ T cells from peripheral blood mononuclear cells, taken in the third trimester of pregnancy. The receptors shown here come from a female donor with multiple sclerosis, enrolled in a pregnancy study.

The rearrangement uses TRBV11-3 and TRBJ2-7; TRBD1 matches at 7 bases. The CDR3 runs to 12 residues. Per germline, CDR1 SGHNT and CDR2 YENEEA. J was trimmed by 4 bases and V by 5 bases; bases with no gene match: 2. The CDR3 protein is CASSDRAYEQYF. The DNA for the CDR3 is TGTGCCAGCAGCGACAGGGCTTACGAGCAGTACTTC.

The genes are TRBV19 and TRBJ1-2; 7 bases align to TRBD1. The J segment lost 4 bases and the V segment lost 7 bases, leaving 6 bases of the junction unmatched. CDR3 length: 13 residues. The germline V gene has CDR1 LNHDA and CDR2 SQIVND (reference sequence). The DNA of the CDR3 is TGTGCCAGTACTTTGACAGGGCCCTATGGCTACACCTTC. Translated, it gives CASTLTGPYGYTF.

This clone has just one count. This chain joins TRBV5-4 and TRBJ2-7; 7 nucleotides line up with TRBD2. The junction had 5 bases not matched to a gene; V was cut back by 0 bases and J by 5 bases. The CDR3 is made up of 14 amino acids. The germline V gene has CDR1 SGHNT and CDR2 YYREEE (reference sequence). The CDR3 loop reads CASSLDSGENEQYF. The CDR3 bases are TGTGCCAGCAGCTTGGACAGCGGGGAAAACGAGCAGTACTTC.

The chain has TRBV7-3 and TRBJ2-3; 7 bases align to TRBD2. Germline lookup yields CDR1 SGHTA and CDR2 FQGTGA. V dropped 4 bases and J dropped 5; count of bases not matched to a gene: 6. The CDR3 runs to 14 residues. CDR3 sequence: CASSSSGEQDTQYF. The CDR3, as DNA: TGTGCCAGCAGCTCCAGCGGGGAACAAGATACGCAGTATTTT. The whole variable domain, filled in from reference TRBV7-3 and TRBJ2-3, reads GAGVSQTPSNKVTEKGKYVELRCDPISGHTALYWYRQSLGQGPEFLIYFQGTGAADDSGLPNDRFFAVRPEGSVSTLKIQRTERGDSAVYLCASSSSGEQDTQYFGPGTRLTVL.

The chain links TRBV4-2 to TRBJ1-4; TRBD1 matches 7 bases. J lost 5 bases, V lost 1 base, and 4 bases had no gene match. CDR1 is LGHNA, CDR2 YNFKEQ, per germline. This CDR3 spans 15 amino acids. Here the CDR3 DNA reads TGTGCCAGCAGCCAAGGGACAGGAAGAAATGAAAAACTGTTTTTT. This gives the protein CASSQGTGRNEKLFF.

The J gene is TRBJ2-7, the V gene TRBV4-3, with TRBD2 matching 9 bases. The J call could be wrong; TRBJ2-1 is a better fit for the DNA end. CDR3 length: 16 amino acids. Per germline, CDR1 LGHNA and CDR2 YSLEER. The CDR3 is CASSQAGSGGYNEQFF. The CDR3 DNA reads TGCGCCAGCAGCCAAGCGGGTAGCGGGGGCTACAATGAGCAGTTCTTC.

The chain employs TRBV6-5 and TRBJ2-7; D gene uncertain. V lost 8 bases and J lost 2, with 16 bases in between. Per germline, CDR1 MNHEY and CDR2 SVGAGI. The CDR3 is 14 amino acids. Written as DNA, the CDR3 is TGTGCCAGCGGGTATCCGGGTTCCGCCTACGAGCAGTACTTC. It is translated as CASGYPGSAYEQYF.

V is TRBV19 and J is TRBJ1-1; D remains ambiguous. Per the germline V gene, CDR1 is LNHDA and CDR2 is SQIVND (reference sequence). V lost 0 bases, J lost 1 base, and 6 bases lay in between. This CDR3 has 14 amino acids. CDR3 protein: CASSIDRGNTEAFF. The CDR3 DNA is TGTGCCAGTAGTATAGATCGGGGGAACACTGAAGCTTTCTTT.